This T cell receptor beta chain originates from a study of blood T cell repertoires in COVID-19 (TCRdb year 2020). For the study in its entirety: Samples from collaborators originated in the United States, Italy and Spain and spanned both the acute and convalescent phases of COVID-19. The material from the prospective study consisted of cDNA or gDNA derived from T cells, B-cell-depleted T cells, or PBMCs. Deeply sampled blood TCRbeta repertoires from subjects exposed to, actively infected with, or recovered from COVID-19 were included in the dataset. The repertoires were made available in a free public database intended to serve as a resource for research on the immune response to SARS-CoV-2. Samples came from the ongoing ImmuneRACE study (first 160 participants) plus 1,254 subjects from 6 global collaborators. The sample metadata nearly always contained a de-identified subject ID, COVID-19 status, age in years and sex. Where available, HLA class I and class II types were obtained from metadata supplied by the sample provider rather than from assay-based typing.

Beyond this particular receptor, the publication reports: The amount of clinical and demographic metadata varied by source and participant and was provided uncurated.

The CDR3 sequence holds 17 residues, the cysteine and phenylalanine included. Left in the record is the CDR3 DNA by itself, 51 bases read in frame from the first base. The germline V gene (reference sequence) specifies LGHDT as CDR1 and YNNKEL as CDR2. Compared with germline, V lacks 4 bases and J lacks 4 bases; bases without a gene match: 11. TCRbeta CDR3 regions were amplified from genomic DNA by means of the immunoSEQ Assay, a bias-controlled multiplex PCR. In the source study's methods: The number of nucleated cells in each sample was estimated from the amplification of reference gene primers within the assay. To quantify the absolute abundance of each unique TCRbeta CDR3 rearrangement, sequence reads were collapsed and filtered. For each sample, productive Simpson clonality was calculated as the square root of Simpson's diversity index across productive rearrangements. The source is immuneACCESS, and TCRdb retained only in-frame sequences with V and J called. Part of the clones is not carried over; for the studies checked, unresolved V genes explain less than half of this, and the remainder is unexplained. That table is the source of V, J and clone size, and D and trimming were worked out from the DNA. The sample records some 120,000 clones, 90% of which are singletons. Roughly 3.7% of the sample rests with the top ten.

Worth noting for this clone: Its binding antigen is unknown. Base qualities are not provided; no much larger clone lies one nucleotide away.

Each collaborating institution followed its own protocols to collect whole blood in K2EDTA tubes. For TCRbeta analysis, collaborators shipped samples in one of three forms: frozen whole blood, isolated PBMCs, or DNA extracted from either of those sample types. Sequences were obtained from peripheral blood. In this chain, TRBV3-1 (or the pseudogene TRBV3-2) is recombined with TRBJ1-3; 9 of the junction bases match TRBD1. The clonotype was recovered from a man aged 45 to 65 with active COVID-19. The encoded CDR3 is CASSRSSGTGLGNTIYF. DNA sequence: TGTGCCAGCAGCCGTTCATCCGGGACAGGGTTGGGAAACACCATATATTTT.